This T cell receptor (beta chain) was recovered during a study of control samples from healthy donors and cancer patients. Germline V gene lookup returns CDR1 MNHEY and CDR2 SVGAGI. This CDR3 is built from 12 residues. V was pared by 7 bases and J by 2 bases, with 8 bases between. TCRdb's copy holds only in-frame clones and misses some; the assay was immunoSEQ multiplex PCR. Of about 170,000 clones in the sample, 80% to 95% were seen once. The clonotype was recovered from a woman aged 55-70 years in good health. The chain uses TRBV6-5 and TRBJ1-1; D is unresolved. Sequencing input: blood. The chain's CDR3 is CASNRGNTEAFF. The CDR3 region has the DNA TGTGCCAGCAATCGGGGAAACACTGAAGCTTTCTTT.